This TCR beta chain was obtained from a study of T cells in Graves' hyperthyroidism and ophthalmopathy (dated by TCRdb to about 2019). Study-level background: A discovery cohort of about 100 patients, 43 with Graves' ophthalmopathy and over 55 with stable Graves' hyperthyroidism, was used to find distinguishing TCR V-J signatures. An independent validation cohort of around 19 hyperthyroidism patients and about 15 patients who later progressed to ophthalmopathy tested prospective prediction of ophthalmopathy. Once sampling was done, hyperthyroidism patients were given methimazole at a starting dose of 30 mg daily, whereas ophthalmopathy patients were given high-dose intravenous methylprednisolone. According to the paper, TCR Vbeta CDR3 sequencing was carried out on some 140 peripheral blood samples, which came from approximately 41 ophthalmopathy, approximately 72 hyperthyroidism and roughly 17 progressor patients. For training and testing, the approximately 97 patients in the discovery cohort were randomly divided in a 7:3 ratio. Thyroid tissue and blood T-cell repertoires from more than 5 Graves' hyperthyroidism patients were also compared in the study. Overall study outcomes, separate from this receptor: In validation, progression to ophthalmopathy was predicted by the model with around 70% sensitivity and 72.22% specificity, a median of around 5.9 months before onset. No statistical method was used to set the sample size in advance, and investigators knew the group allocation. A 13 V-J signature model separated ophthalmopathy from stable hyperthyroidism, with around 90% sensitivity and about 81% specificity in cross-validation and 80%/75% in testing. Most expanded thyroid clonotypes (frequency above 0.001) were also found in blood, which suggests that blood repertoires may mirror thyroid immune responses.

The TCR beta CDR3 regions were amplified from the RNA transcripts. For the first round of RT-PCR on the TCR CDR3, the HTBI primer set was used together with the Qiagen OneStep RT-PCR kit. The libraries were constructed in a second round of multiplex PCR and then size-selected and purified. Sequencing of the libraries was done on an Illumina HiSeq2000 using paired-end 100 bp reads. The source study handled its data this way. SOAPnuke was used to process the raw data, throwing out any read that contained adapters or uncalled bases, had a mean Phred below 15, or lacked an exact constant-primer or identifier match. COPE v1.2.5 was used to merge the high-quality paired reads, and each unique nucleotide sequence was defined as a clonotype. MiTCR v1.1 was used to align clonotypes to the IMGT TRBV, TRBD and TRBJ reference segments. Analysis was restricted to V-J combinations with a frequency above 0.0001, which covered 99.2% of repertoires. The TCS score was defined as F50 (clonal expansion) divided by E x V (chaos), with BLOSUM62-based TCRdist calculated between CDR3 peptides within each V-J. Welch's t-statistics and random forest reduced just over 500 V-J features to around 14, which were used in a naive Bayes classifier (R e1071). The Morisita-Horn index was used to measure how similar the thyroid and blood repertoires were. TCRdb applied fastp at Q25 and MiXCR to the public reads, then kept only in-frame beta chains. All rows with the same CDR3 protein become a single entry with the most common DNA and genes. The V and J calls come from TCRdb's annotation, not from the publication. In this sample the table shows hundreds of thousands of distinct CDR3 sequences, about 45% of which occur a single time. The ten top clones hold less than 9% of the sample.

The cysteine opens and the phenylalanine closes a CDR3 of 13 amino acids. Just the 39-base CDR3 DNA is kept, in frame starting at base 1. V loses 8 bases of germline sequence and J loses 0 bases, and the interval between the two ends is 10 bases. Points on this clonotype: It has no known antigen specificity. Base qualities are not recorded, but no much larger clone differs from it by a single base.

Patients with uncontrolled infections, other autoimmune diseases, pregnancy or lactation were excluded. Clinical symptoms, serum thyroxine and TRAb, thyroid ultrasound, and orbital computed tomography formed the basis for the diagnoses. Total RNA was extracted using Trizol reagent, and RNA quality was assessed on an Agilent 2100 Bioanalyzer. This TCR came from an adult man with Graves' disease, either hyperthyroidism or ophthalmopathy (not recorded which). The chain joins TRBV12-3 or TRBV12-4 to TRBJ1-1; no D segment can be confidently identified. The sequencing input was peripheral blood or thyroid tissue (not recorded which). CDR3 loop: CASGANMNTEAFF. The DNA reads TGTGCCAGCGGCGCCAACATGAACACTGAAGCTTTCTTT.